This T cell receptor (beta chain) was sequenced in a study of siplizumab effects on memory and regulatory T cells. The CDR3 totals 15 residues. CDR1 is MDHEN and CDR2 is SYDVKM in the germline V gene. V shed 3 bases and J shed 5 bases, with 17 bases lying between them. Only in-frame clones appear in the TCRdb table, and some are missing; sequencing was by immunoSEQ multiplex PCR. This table holds approximately 100,000 clones, under 95% found once. The rearrangement links TRBV28 to TRBJ2-7, with D perhaps matching TRBD1 or TRBD2 (5 bases each). Sample: Tregs sorted from blood. This sequence was found in a human donor in good health. CDR3 bases: TGTGCCAGCAGTTTTTGGGGGAACAGTATTAACGAGCAGTACTTC. Protein: CASSFWGNSINEQYF. Full variable domain (outside the CDR3, taken from reference TRBV28 and TRBJ2-7): DVKVTQSSRYLVKRTGEKVFLECVQDMDHENMFWYRQDPGLGLRLIYFSYDVKMKEKGDIPEGYSVSREKKERFSLILESASTNQTSMYLCASSFWGNSINEQYFGPGTRLTVT.